This T cell receptor (beta chain) appears in the sequencing data of a study of cytomegalovirus exposure and HLA in healthy donors. The ends were cut back, 2 bases at V and 0 bases at J, with 14 bases in the middle. Germline V lookup: CDR1 MNHEY, CDR2 SMNVEV (reference sequence). The CDR3 extends over 17 amino acids. There were likely unrecorded immune exposures, though donors were nominally healthy when sampled. PCR used 60 Vbeta primers and 13 Jbeta primers. Clones were sequenced by immunoSEQ multiplex PCR, and TCRdb holds only the in-frame ones, with some missing. This sample yields some 140,000 clones, of which 80% to 85% are seen a single time; approximately 1.2% belongs to the top ten.

The clonotype originates from a male donor in good health and CMV-seropositive. The gene calls are TRBV27 and TRBJ1-5; D possibly corresponds to TRBD1 (5 bases). Sequencing input: PBMCs. CDR3 sequence (DNA): TGTGCCAGCAGTTTAGGGGGGGTCAGGTTTAGCAATCAGCCCCAGCATTTT. Translated, it gives CASSLGGVRFSNQPQHF.